This entry describes one T cell receptor (beta chain). Authors' methods: Quantification of nucleated cells was approximated via reference gene primer amplification. Sequencing was performed with immunoSEQ multiplex PCR; in TCRdb, only in-frame clones are kept and a portion is missing. V and J calls and clone size are given by that table; D and trimming were obtained from the DNA. The table has 230,000 or so clones, about 91% seen once. These data belong to a study of blood T cell repertoires in COVID-19. Turning to the study itself: The study drew acute and convalescent COVID-19 samples from the United States, Italy and Spain. T cells, B-cell-depleted T cells, or PBMCs supplied cDNA or gDNA.

The germline V gene has CDR1 SGHNT and CDR2 YYREEE (reference sequence). V trimming: 1 base; J trimming: 1 base; junction bases outside the gene matches: 0. This CDR3 contains 14 residues. Participants were aged about 18 to 90 years, lived in under 30 US areas, and enrolled virtually. Sequences were obtained from PBMCs or T cells enriched from blood (not recorded which). The chain couples TRBV5-4 to TRBJ2-5; 8 nucleotides match TRBD1. This receptor was obtained from a woman aged 35 to 49 with acute COVID-19. This CDR3 reads CASSLTGGQETQYF. The CDR3 nucleotides read TGTGCCAGCAGCTTGACAGGGGGCCAAGAGACCCAGTACTTC. Complete variable domain (other parts from reference TRBV5-4 and TRBJ2-5): ETGVTQSPTHLIKTRGQQVTLRCSSQSGHNTVSWYQQALGQGPQFIFQYYREEENGRGNFPPRFSGLQFPNYSSELNVNALELDDSALYLCASSLTGGQETQYFGPGTRLLVL.